This TCR beta chain derives from a study of blood T cell repertoires in COVID-19. Overall study: COVID-19 samples, acute and convalescent, were from the United States, Italy and Spain. T cells, B-cell-depleted T cells, or PBMCs supplied cDNA or gDNA.

Followed longitudinally, the Seattle patients had been enrolled during active infection. Authors' processing steps: By means of reference gene primer amplification, nucleated cell counts were estimated. The table came from immunoSEQ multiplex PCR; TCRdb's copy has only in-frame clones and leaves some out. V, J and clone size are those of that table, while D and trimming were read from the DNA. The data show around 140,000 clones, about four fifths seen once. The V gene lost 4 bases and the J gene lost 3 bases, with 13 bases spanning the gap. In germline, CDR1 is LGHNA, CDR2 YSLEER. The CDR3 covers 14 residues.

The V gene is TRBV4-3, the J gene TRBJ2-7; the D is unclear. The source material was peripheral blood. This receptor was obtained from a man younger than 45 with COVID-19, enrolled during active disease. As DNA, the CDR3 is TGCGCCAGCAGCCTTGACTCGACTGGCTACGAGCAGTACTTC. It specifies CASSLDSTGYEQYF.